This is a list of T cell receptor beta chains from one sample in a study of CD8 T cells in ankylosing spondylitis. MiXCR was run by TCRdb on the 5' RACE reads, yielding one entry per CDR3 protein. This sample has 670,000 or so distinct CDR3 sequences, with over 15% found just once. Sequences were obtained from blood, either unsorted or a sorted T cell fraction (not recorded which). The receptor set was obtained from a male donor with ankylosing spondylitis. Both conserved end residues are part of each CDR3. A D gene is named only where the DNA matches it firmly. Size is stated for part of the rows, as once, few or many counts, or as a class when the clone is expanded.

TRBD1	TRBV7-9	TRBJ2-7	few	TGTGCCAGCAGCCGAGAAGGGACAGCCCAGTACTTC	CASSREGTAQYF
TRBD2	TRBV28	TRBJ2-5	.	TGTGCCAGCAGCCTCCCGTCTGGACTAGCGGGAGTAGAGACCCAGTACTTC	CASSLPSGLAGVETQYF
.	TRBV2	TRBJ2-1	.	TGTGCCAGCAGTGAAGTTGGGATTTCCTACAATGAGCAGTTCTTC	CASSEVGISYNEQFF
.	TRBV11-2	TRBJ2-2	.	TGTGCCAGCAGCATACGGGACCGCAACACCGGGGAGCTGTTTTTT	CASSIRDRNTGELFF
.	TRBV29-1	TRBJ1-1	few	TGCAGCGTTGAACCTCAACCCGGCACTGAAGCTTTCTTT	CSVEPQPGTEAFF
.	TRBV12-3/TRBV12-4	TRBJ2-1	.	TGTGCCAGCATAAGAGAGGAGAAGCTGGGGGCCTACAATGAGCAGTTCTTC	CASIREEKLGAYNEQFF
.	TRBV9	TRBJ1-3	.	TGTGCCAGCAGCGTAGACCCGGGCTCTGGAAACACCATATATTTT	CASSVDPGSGNTIYF
.	TRBV5-1	TRBJ2-3	many	TGTGCCAGCAGTTCTGACAGCACAGATACGCAGTATTTT	CASSSDSTDTQYF
TRBD1	TRBV20-1	TRBJ1-2	.	TGCAGTGCTAGAGCCGGGACAGCCTATGGCTACACCTTC	CSARAGTAYGYTF
.	TRBV29-1	TRBJ2-6	once	TGCAGCGTTGTCGCCCAGGGCCGGTCTGGGGCCAACGTCCTGACTTTC	CSVVAQGRSGANVLTF
.	TRBV7-9	TRBJ1-2	many	TGTGCCAGCAGCTTATCGAATGGCTACACCTTC	CASSLSNGYTF
TRBD2	TRBV3-1	TRBJ2-1	.	TGTGCCAGCAGCCCCCAAGATGGGACTAGAATGTGGTTC	CASSPQDGTRMWF
TRBD2	TRBV4-3	TRBJ2-3	few	TGCGCCAGCAGCCAAGGGACTAGCGGGACGACAGATACGCAGTATTTT	CASSQGTSGTTDTQYF
TRBD2	TRBV6-5	TRBJ2-1	few	TGTGCCAGCAGTTACTCCAGCAGCGGGAGAAACTACAATGAGCAGTTCTTC	CASSYSSSGRNYNEQFF
.	TRBV12-3/TRBV12-4	TRBJ1-1	few	TGTGCCAGCAGTACCACCCCGTCCGAAGCTTTCTTT	CASSTTPSEAFF
TRBD1	TRBV5-1	TRBJ2-2	.	TGCGCCAGCAGCTCCCGATGGACAGGGGAGGCGAACACCGGGGAGCTGTTTTTT	CASSSRWTGEANTGELFF
TRBD2	TRBV3-1	TRBJ2-5	.	TGTGCCAGCCAGCCCAATCCGACTAGCGGGACCCAAGAGACCCAGTACTTC	CASQPNPTSGTQETQYF